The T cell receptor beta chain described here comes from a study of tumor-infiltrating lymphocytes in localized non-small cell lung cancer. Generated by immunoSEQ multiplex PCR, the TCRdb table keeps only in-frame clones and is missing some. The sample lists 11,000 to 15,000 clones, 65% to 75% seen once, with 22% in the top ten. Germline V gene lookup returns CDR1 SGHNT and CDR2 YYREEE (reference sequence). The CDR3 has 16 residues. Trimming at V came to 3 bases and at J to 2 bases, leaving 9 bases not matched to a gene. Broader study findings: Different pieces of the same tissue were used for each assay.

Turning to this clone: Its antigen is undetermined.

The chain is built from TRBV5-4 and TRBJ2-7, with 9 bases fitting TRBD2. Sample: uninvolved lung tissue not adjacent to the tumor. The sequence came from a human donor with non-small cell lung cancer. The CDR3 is CASSWGAGGAAYEQYF. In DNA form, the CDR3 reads TGTGCCAGCAGCTGGGGGGCGGGAGGGGCGGCCTACGAGCAGTACTTC.